This TCR beta chain was found in a study of OX40 agonist ivuxolimab in advanced cancers. Looking at the study overall: Three partial responders included one hepatocellular carcinoma patient and two cutaneous melanoma patients.

The germline V and J ends were trimmed by 2 bases and 5 bases, with 9 bases remaining between them. Germline CDR1 is ENHRY and CDR2 is SYGVKD. This CDR3 is built from 13 residues. Repertoires were generated with immunoSEQ multiplex PCR, while TCRdb's copy carries only in-frame clones and drops some. The profile shows fewer than 80,000 clones, 75% to 85% of them singletons. The chain joins TRBV10-3 to TRBJ1-2; no definite D call. The source was CD4+ or CD8+ T cells sorted from blood, collected in a trial of the OX40 agonist ivuxolimab. This TCR derives from an adult with an advanced solid tumor such as melanoma, head and neck, liver or kidney cancer. The CDR3 coding sequence is TGTGCCATCAGTGAGGAGGAAGGGTATGGCTACACCTTC. This sequence encodes CAISEEEGYGYTF.